A single T cell receptor beta chain is shown here with its context. This sample was taken from a study of blood T cell repertoires in COVID-19. At the level of the study: Donors in the United States, Italy and Spain gave samples during acute or convalescent COVID-19. T cells, B-cell-depleted T cells, or PBMCs supplied cDNA or gDNA.

V was shortened by 3 bases and J by 5 bases, with 14 bases between the two germline ends. The CDR3 extends over 14 amino acids. Original processing notes: Estimated nucleated cell counts came from reference gene primer amplification. This table comes from immunoSEQ multiplex PCR, and its TCRdb copy is limited to in-frame clones, with some not included. The D gene and trimming were derived from the DNA, and the V and J assignments and clone size from that table. The profile covers around 250,000 clones, with roughly 83% appearing a single time and over 9% taken by the ten largest. The chain carries TRBV23-1 and TRBJ2-7; D unresolved. TRBV23-1 is flagged as an ORF with uncertain function. The source of this sequence is a man older than 75 with acute or convalescent COVID-19. Sequencing input: peripheral blood. The CDR3 region is CASSHGPEVHEQYF. In nucleotides, the CDR3 is TGCGCCAGCAGTCACGGCCCAGAGGTCCACGAGCAGTACTTC.